This T cell receptor beta chain appears in the sequencing data of a study of blood T cell repertoires in COVID-19. The wider study: The United States, Italy and Spain supplied acute and convalescent COVID-19 samples. T cells, B-cell-depleted T cells, or PBMCs supplied cDNA or gDNA.

Per the study methods: Amplified reference gene primers provided the basis for estimating nucleated cell counts. Assay: immunoSEQ multiplex PCR; the TCRdb copy retains only in-frame clones and omits some. The DNA was the basis for D and trimming; V, J and clone size are from that table. Here the sample spans around 250,000 clones, around 86% being singletons. Trimming took 3 bases from V and 1 from J; bases not matched to a gene: 11. Germline CDR1 SGHRS, CDR2 YFSETQ. The length of the CDR3 is 18 residues. V and J are TRBV5-1 and TRBJ2-1, with TRBD2 matching over 9 bases. The sequencing sample was made of peripheral blood. The receptor's source is a man younger than 45 who had recovered from COVID-19. Written as DNA, the CDR3 is TGCGCCAGCAGCTGGCTAGCGGGGTTTTTGGGGTCCTACAATGAGCAGTTCTTC. Its protein is CASSWLAGFLGSYNEQFF. Supplemented by reference TRBV5-1 and TRBJ2-1, the full variable domain reads KAGVTQTPRYLIKTRGQQVTLSCSPISGHRSVSWYQQTPGQGLQFLFEYFSETQRNKGNFPGRFSGRQFSNSRSEMNVSTLELGDSALYLCASSWLAGFLGSYNEQFFGPGTRLTVL.